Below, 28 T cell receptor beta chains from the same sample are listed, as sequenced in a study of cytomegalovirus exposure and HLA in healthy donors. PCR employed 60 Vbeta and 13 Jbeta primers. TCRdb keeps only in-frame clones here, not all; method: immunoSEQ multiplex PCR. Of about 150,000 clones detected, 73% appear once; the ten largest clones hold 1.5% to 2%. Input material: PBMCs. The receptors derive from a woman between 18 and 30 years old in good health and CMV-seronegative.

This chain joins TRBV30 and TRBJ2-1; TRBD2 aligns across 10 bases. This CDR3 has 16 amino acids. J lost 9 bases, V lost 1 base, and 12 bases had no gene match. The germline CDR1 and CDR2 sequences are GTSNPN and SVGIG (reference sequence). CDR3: CAWSATAGGPRGEQFF. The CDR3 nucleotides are TGTGCCTGGAGTGCGACAGCGGGAGGGCCCCGCGGTGAGCAGTTCTTC.

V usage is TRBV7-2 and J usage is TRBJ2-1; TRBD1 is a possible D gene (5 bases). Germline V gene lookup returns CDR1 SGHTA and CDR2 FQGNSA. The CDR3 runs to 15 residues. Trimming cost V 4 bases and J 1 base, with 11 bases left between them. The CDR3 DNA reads TGTGCCAGCAGCTCAGGCAGGGATTCCTACAATGAGCAGTTCTTC. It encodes CASSSGRDSYNEQFF.

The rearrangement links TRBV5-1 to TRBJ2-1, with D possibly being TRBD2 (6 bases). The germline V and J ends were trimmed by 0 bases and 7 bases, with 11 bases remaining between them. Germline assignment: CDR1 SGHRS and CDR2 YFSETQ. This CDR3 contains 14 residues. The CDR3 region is CASSLAAEGNEQFF. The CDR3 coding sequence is TGCGCCAGCAGCTTGGCCGCGGAGGGGAATGAGCAGTTCTTC.

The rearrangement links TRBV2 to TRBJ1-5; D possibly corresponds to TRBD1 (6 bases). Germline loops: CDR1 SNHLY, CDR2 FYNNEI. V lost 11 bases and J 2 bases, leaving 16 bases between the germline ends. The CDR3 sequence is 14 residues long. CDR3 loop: CARGGAGRNQPQHF. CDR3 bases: TGTGCCCGAGGGGGGGCCGGGCGCAATCAGCCCCAGCATTTT.

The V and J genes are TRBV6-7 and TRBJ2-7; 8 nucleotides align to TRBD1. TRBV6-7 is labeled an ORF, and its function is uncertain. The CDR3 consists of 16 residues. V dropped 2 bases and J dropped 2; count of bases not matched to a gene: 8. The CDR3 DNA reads TGTGCCAGCAGTTACACCCAAGACAGGGGAACCTACGAGCAGTACTTC. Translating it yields CASSYTQDRGTYEQYF.

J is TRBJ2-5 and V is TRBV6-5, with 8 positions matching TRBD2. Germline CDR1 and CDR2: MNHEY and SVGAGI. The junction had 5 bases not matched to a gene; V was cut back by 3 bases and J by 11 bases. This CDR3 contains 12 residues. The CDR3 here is CASSYTGREQYF. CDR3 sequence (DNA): TGTGCCAGCAGTTATACCGGGAGGGAGCAGTACTTC.

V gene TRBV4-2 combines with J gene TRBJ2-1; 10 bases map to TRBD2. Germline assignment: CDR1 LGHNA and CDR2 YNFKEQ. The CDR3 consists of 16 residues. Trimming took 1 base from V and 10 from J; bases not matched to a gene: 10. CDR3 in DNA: TGTGCCAGCAGCCAAGGTCGAAGCGGGGGGGCCGGCGAGCAGTTCTTC. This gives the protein CASSQGRSGGAGEQFF.

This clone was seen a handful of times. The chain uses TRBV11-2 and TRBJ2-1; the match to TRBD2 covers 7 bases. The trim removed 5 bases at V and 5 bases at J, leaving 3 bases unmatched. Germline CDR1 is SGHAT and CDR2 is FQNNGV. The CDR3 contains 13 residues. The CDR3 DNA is TGTGCCAGCAGCGAGCTAGCGGACAATGAGCAGTTCTTC. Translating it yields CASSELADNEQFF.

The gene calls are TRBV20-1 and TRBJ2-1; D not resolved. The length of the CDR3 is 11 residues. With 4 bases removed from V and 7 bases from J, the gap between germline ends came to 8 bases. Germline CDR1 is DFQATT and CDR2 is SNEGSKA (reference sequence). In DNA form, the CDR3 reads TGCAGTGCTACTAGGAAGAATGAGCAGTTCTTC. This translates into CSATRKNEQFF.

The CDR3 bases are TGCGCCAGCAGCTTGGATGAGGAGGGCTACACCTTC. Its translation is CASSLDEEGYTF. The genes are TRBV5-1 and TRBJ1-2; D is undetermined. V shed 0 bases and J shed 8 bases, with 8 bases lying between them. The CDR3 consists of 12 residues. In germline, CDR1 is SGHRS, CDR2 YFSETQ. Looking up the rest from reference TRBV5-1 and TRBJ1-2 gives the full variable domain: KAGVTQTPRYLIKTRGQQVTLSCSPISGHRSVSWYQQTPGQGLQFLFEYFSETQRNKGNFPGRFSGRQFSNSRSEMNVSTLELGDSALYLCASSLDEEGYTFGSGTRLTVV.

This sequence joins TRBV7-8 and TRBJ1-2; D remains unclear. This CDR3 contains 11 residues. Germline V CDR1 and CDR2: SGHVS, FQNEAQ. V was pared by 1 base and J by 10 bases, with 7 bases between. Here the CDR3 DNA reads TGTGCCAGCAGCTTAGGGGCAGACTACACCTTC. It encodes CASSLGADYTF.

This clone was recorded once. The CDR3 reads CASRTDRGGGEKLFF. The CDR3 DNA reads as TGCGCCAGCCGCACCGACAGGGGAGGAGGGGAAAAACTGTTTTTT. The rearrangement uses TRBV5-1 and TRBJ1-4; 8 nucleotides agree with TRBD1. Trimming at V came to 7 bases and at J to 8 bases, leaving 13 bases not matched to a gene. CDR1 is SGHRS, CDR2 YFSETQ, per germline. The CDR3 has 15 residues.

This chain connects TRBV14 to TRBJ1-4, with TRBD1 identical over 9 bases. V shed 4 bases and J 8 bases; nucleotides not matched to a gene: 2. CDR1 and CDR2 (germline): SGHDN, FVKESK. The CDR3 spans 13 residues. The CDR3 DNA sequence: TGTGCCAGCAGCCGTGGACAGGGGGAAAAACTGTTTTTT. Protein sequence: CASSRGQGEKLFF.

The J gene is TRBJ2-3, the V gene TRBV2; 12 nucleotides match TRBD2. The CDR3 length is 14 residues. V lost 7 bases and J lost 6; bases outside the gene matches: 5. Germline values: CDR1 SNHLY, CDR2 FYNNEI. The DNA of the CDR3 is TGTGCCAGCATTAGGACTAGCGGGACGGATACGCAGTATTTT. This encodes CASIRTSGTDTQYF.

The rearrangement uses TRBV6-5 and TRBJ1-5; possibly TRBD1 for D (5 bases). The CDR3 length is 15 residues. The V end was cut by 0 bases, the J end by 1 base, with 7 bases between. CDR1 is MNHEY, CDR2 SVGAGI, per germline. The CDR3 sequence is CASSYSKGSNQPQHF. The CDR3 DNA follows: TGTGCCAGCAGTTACTCGAAGGGGAGCAATCAGCCCCAGCATTTT.

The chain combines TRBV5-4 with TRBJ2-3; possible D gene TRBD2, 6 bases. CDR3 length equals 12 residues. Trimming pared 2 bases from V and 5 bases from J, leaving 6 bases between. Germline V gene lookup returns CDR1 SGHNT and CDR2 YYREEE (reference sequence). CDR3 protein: CASSLAGDTQYF. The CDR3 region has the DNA TGTGCCAGCAGCTTAGCGGGAGATACGCAGTATTTT.

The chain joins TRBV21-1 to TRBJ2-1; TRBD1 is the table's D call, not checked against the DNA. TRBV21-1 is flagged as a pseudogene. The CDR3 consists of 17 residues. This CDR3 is CASSKEHCRGTKNEQFF. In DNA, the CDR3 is TGTGCCAGCAGCAAAGAGCATTGCAGGGGGACGAAAAATGAGCAGTTCTTC.

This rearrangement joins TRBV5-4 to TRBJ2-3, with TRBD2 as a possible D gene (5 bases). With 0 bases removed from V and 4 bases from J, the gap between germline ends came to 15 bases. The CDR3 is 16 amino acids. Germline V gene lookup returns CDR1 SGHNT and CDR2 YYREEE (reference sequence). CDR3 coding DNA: TGTGCCAGCAGCTTGGCGCCCGGGGAATCGGCAGATACGCAGTATTTT. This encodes CASSLAPGESADTQYF.

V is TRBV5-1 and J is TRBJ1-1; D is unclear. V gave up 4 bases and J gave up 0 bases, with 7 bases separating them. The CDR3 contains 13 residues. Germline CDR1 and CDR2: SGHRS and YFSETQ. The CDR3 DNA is TGCGCCAGCAGCGTAGAATTGAACACTGAAGCTTTCTTT. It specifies CASSVELNTEAFF.

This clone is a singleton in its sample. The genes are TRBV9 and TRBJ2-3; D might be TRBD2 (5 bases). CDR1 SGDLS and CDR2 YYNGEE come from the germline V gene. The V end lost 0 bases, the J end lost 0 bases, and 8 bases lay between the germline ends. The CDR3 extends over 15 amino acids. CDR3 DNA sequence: TGTGCCAGCAGCGTAGATGGACTTAGCACAGATACGCAGTATTTT. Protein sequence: CASSVDGLSTDTQYF.

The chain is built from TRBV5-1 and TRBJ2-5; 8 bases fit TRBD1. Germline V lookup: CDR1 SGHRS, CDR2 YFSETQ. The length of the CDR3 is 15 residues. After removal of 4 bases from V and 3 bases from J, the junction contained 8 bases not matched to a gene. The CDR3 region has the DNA TGCGCCAGCAGCCGCGGACAGGGAGAAAAAGAGACCCAGTACTTC. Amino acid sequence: CASSRGQGEKETQYF.

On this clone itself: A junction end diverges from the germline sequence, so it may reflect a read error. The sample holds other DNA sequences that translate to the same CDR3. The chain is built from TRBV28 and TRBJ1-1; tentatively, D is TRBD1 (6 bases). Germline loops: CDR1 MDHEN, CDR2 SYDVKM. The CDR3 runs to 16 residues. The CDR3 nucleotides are TGTGCCAGCAGTCGGGGGGGCGGGTACTCGAACACCGAAGCTTTCTTT. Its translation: CASSRGGGYSNTEAFF.

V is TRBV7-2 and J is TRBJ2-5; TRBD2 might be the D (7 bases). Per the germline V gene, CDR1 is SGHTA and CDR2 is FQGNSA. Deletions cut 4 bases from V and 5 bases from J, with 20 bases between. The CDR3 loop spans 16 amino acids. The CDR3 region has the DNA TGTGCCAGCAGCTCCCGAAAGGGGGGGTCGGGGGAGACCCAGTACTTC. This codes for CASSSRKGGSGETQYF.

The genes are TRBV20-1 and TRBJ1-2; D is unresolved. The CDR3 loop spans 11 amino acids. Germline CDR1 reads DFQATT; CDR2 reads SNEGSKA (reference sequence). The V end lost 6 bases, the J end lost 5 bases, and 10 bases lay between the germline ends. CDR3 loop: CSATADYGYTF. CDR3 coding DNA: TGCAGTGCAACGGCGGATTATGGCTACACCTTC.

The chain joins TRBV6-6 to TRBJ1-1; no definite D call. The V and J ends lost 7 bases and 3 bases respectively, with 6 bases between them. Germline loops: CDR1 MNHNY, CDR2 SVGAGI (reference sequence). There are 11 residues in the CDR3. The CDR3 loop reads CASIADTEAFF. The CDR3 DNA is TGTGCCAGCATTGCGGACACTGAAGCTTTCTTT.

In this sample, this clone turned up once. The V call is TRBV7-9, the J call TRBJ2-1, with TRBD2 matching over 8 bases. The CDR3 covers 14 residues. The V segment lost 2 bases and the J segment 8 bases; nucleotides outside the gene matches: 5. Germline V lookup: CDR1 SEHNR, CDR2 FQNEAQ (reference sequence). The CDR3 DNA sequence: TGTGCCAGCAGCTTATTCACGGGGGGGGATGAGCAGTTCTTC. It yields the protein CASSLFTGGDEQFF.

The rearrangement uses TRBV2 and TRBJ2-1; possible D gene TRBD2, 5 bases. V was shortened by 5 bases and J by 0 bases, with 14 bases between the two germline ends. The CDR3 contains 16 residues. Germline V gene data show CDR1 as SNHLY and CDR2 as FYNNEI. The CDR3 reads CASSTEDGDSYNEQFF. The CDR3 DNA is TGTGCCAGCAGTACTGAGGACGGGGACTCCTACAATGAGCAGTTCTTC. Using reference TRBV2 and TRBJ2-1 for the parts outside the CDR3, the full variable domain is EPEVTQTPSHQVTQMGQEVILRCVPISNHLYFYWYRQILGQKVEFLVSFYNNEISEKSEIFDDQFSVERPDGSNFTLKIRSTKLEDSAMYFCASSTEDGDSYNEQFFGPGTRLTVL.

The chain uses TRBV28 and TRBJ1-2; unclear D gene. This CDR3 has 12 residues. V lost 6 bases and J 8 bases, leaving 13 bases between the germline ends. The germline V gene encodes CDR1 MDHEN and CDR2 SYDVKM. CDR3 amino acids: CASSPKYSGYTF. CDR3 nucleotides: TGTGCCAGCAGCCCGAAGTATAGCGGCTACACCTTC.